This entry describes one T cell receptor beta chain. Its target is not known. This record comes from a study of T cell responses to AZD1222 COVID-19 vaccine. Overall study results and limits: Once two AZD1222 doses were given, Spike-specific TCR breadth and depth went up. The study sampled repertoires only after the peak T cell response. Nearly half of spike-specific TCRs reportedly target variant regions that are unmutated in the B.1.351 and B.1.1.7 variants. Recipients of AZD1222 seropositive at baseline numbered only six or seven.

Sequencing used immunoSEQ multiplex PCR; TCRdb keeps in-frame clones, though not all of them. The sample lists more than 110,000 clones; roughly 90% were seen once. Sequencing was performed on peripheral blood, taken on day 0 of AZD1222 vaccination. The TCR was taken from an adult in good health.

The CDR3 bases are TGTGCCACCAGCCCGGGGAGGGGGGCCAACGTCCTGACTTTC. Protein sequence: CATSPGRGANVLTF. The chain has TRBV24-1 and TRBJ2-6, with a weak D call TRBD2 (6 bases). This CDR3 is 14 amino acids long. Trimming removed 7 bases from V and 4 bases from J, with 10 bases in between. CDR1 is KGHDR and CDR2 is SFDVKD in the germline V gene.